The clone carrying this TCR beta chain was observed once. These data belong to a study of blood T cell repertoires in COVID-19. As for the study in general: Donors in the United States, Italy and Spain gave samples during acute or convalescent COVID-19. In each case, the material was cDNA or gDNA derived from T cells, B-cell-depleted T cells, or PBMCs.

Per the authors' pipeline: Amplification of reference gene primers was used by the study to estimate nucleated cell counts. Method: immunoSEQ multiplex PCR; TCRdb's copy keeps in-frame clones and lacks some. V and J calls and clone size follow that table, whereas D and trimming were derived from the DNA. The table includes approximately 100,000 clones, approximately 89% detected once. The specimen was peripheral blood. The sequence came from a man aged 60 to 69 with acute or convalescent COVID-19.

The CDR3 spells CATSPKGTGGGEQYV. As DNA, the CDR3 is TGTGCCACCAGCCCTAAGGGGACAGGGGGTGGGGAGCAGTACGTC. V and J are TRBV24-1 and TRBJ2-7, with 11 positions matching TRBD1. Germline V CDR1 and CDR2: KGHDR, SFDVKD. J was trimmed by 7 bases and V by 7 bases; bases with no gene match: 11. The CDR3 consists of 15 residues.